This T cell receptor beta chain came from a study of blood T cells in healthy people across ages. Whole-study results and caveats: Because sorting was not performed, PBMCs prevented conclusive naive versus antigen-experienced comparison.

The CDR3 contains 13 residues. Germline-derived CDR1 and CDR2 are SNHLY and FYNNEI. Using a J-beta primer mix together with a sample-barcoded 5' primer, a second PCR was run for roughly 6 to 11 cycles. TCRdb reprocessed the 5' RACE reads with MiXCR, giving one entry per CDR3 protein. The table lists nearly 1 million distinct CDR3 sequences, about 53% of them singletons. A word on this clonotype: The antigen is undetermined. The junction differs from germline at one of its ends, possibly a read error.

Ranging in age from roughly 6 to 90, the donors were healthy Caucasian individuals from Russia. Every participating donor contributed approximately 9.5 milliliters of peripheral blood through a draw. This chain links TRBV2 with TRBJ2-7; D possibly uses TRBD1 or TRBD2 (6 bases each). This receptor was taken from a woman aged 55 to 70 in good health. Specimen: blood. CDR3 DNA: TGTGTCAGCACGGGGGCGCGGACCTACGAGCAGTACTTC. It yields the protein CVSTGARTYEQYF.